The 6 T cell receptor beta chains presented below share a single source sample, sequenced in a study of shared T cell receptors in the human thymus. Assay used: immunoSEQ multiplex PCR; TCRdb lists only in-frame clones, some missing. The table lists about 540,000 clones, about 84% of them singletons, with more than 0.01% in the top ten. In addition, the sample was reused for a study of human thymus T cells.

The source material was thymocytes. Receptor source: a boy younger than two with a congenital heart defect.

This chain uses TRBV2 with TRBJ2-1; TRBD2 matches 9 bases. Germline V gene data show CDR1 as SNHLY and CDR2 as FYNNEI. V was clipped by 2 bases and J by 9 bases; unmatched bases: 8. The length of the CDR3 is 15 residues. CDR3 nucleotides: TGTGCCAGCAGTGAATGGGCGCGGGAGGGGAGTGAGCAGTTCTTC. Residues: CASSEWAREGSEQFF.

The table lists this clone with a count of one. The chain is built from TRBV30 and TRBJ2-7; TRBD2 aligns across 12 bases. The V gene's germline CDR1 is GTSNPN and CDR2 SVGIG (reference sequence). V dropped 2 bases and J dropped 0; count of bases not matched to a gene: 8. CDR3 length: 17 residues. As DNA, the CDR3 is TGTGCCTGGAGTCGACTAGCGGGAGCTATAAGCTCCTACGAGCAGTACTTC. It translates to CAWSRLAGAISSYEQYF.

This clone was detected a few times. The genes are TRBV30 and TRBJ1-5; D not resolved. Germline CDR1 is GTSNPN and CDR2 is SVGIG (reference sequence). The CDR3 is made up of 13 amino acids. Between the trimmed V and J ends, which lost 0 bases and 6 bases, there was a span of 9 bases. The CDR3 is CAWSVEGVQPQHF. CDR3 coding DNA: TGTGCCTGGAGTGTTGAGGGAGTTCAGCCCCAGCATTTT.

The chain joins TRBV6-5 to TRBJ1-5, with D hard to call. CDR1 is MNHEY, CDR2 SVGAGI, per germline. V was shortened by 0 bases and J by 3 bases, with 9 bases between the two germline ends. The CDR3 is made up of 15 amino acids. The CDR3 bases are TGTGCCAGCAGTTACTCGGCAGGTACCAATCAGCCCCAGCATTTT. Its protein product is CASSYSAGTNQPQHF.

This rearrangement joins TRBV6-6 to TRBJ1-2; 9 bases match TRBD1. CDR1 is MNHNY and CDR2 is SVGAGI in the germline V gene (reference sequence). V was clipped by 6 bases and J by 5 bases; unmatched bases: 7. This CDR3 comprises 14 residues. CDR3 nucleotides: TGTGCCAGCAGAGTACCGGGACAGGGTTATGGCTACACCTTC. This gives the protein CASRVPGQGYGYTF.

The chain carries TRBV7-9 and TRBJ2-7, with 7 bases lining up with TRBD1. V shed 4 bases, J shed 1 base, and the junction held 7 bases outside the gene matches. The CDR3 sequence is 15 residues long. The germline V gene has CDR1 SEHNR and CDR2 FQNEAQ (reference sequence). The DNA of the CDR3 is TGTGCCAGCAGCTCCAGGACAGGATTTTCCTACGAGCAGTACTTC. Translated, it gives CASSSRTGFSYEQYF.